The 30 T cell receptor beta chains in this list originate from one sample, sequenced in a study of tumor-infiltrating lymphocytes in localized non-small cell lung cancer. Profiled with immunoSEQ multiplex PCR; TCRdb holds only in-frame clones, not every one. The sample includes over 7,000 clones, 74% of them seen just once. Sequencing input: uninvolved lung tissue not adjacent to the tumor. The receptors were gathered from a human donor with non-small cell lung cancer.

The rearrangement links TRBV11-2 to TRBJ2-7; 12 bases are a match to TRBD1. Trimming removed 7 bases from V and 2 bases from J; junction bases left unmatched: 6. Looked up from germline, CDR1 is SGHAT and CDR2 is FQNNGV. The CDR3 runs to 15 residues. The CDR3 sequence: CASTRDRGLAYEQYF. For the CDR3, the DNA is TGTGCCAGCACCCGGGACAGGGGGCTGGCCTACGAGCAGTACTTC.

The rearrangement joins TRBV7-2 to TRBJ1-1, with D perhaps matching TRBD1 (5 bases). V lost 2 bases and J 4 bases, leaving 17 bases between the germline ends. The CDR3 sequence is 16 residues long. CDR1 and CDR2 from the germline V gene are SGHTA and FQGNSA. CDR3 sequence reads: CASSLLVAGLGTEAFF. The CDR3 nucleotides read TGTGCCAGCAGCTTACTGGTAGCGGGGCTGGGCACTGAAGCTTTCTTT.

This clone appeared a single time. This chain connects TRBV2 to TRBJ2-7; maybe TRBD1 (6 bases). Germline V lookup: CDR1 SNHLY, CDR2 FYNNEI. This CDR3 spans 11 amino acids. Trimming took 6 bases from V and 4 from J, leaving 7 bases between them. Written as DNA, the CDR3 is TGTGCCAGCAGAACAGGGTACGAGCAGTACTTC. The encoded protein is CASRTGYEQYF.

This clone was recorded a few times. The V call is TRBV7-2, the J call TRBJ2-1; D is ambiguous. V lost 5 bases to trimming and J lost 11 bases, with 19 bases between them. The CDR3 covers 14 residues. From germline, CDR1 is SGHTA and CDR2 FQGNSA. CDR3 in amino acids: CASSPPSEQWKQFF. The CDR3, as DNA: TGTGCCAGCAGCCCACCGAGTGAGCAGTGGAAGCAGTTCTTC.

In this sample, this clone turned up once. The V gene is TRBV2, the J gene TRBJ1-6; 9 nucleotides match TRBD1. After removal of 6 bases from V and 10 bases from J, the junction contained 7 bases not matched to a gene. The CDR3 runs 14 residues. Per germline, CDR1 SNHLY and CDR2 FYNNEI. CDR3 nucleotide sequence: TGTGCCAGCAGGGCGGACAGGGGTGGATCACCCCTCCACTTT. It specifies CASRADRGGSPLHF. Full variable domain (remainder filled in from reference TRBV2 and TRBJ1-6): EPEVTQTPSHQVTQMGQEVILRCVPISNHLYFYWYRQILGQKVEFLVSFYNNEISEKSEIFDDQFSVERPDGSNFTLKIRSTKLEDSAMYFCASRADRGGSPLHFGNGTRLTVT.

This clone has more than one count but fewer than ten. This sequence joins TRBV7-8 and TRBJ2-7, with D possibly matching TRBD2 (6 bases). The germline CDR1 and CDR2 sequences are SGHVS and FQNEAQ. Trimming shortened V by 5 bases and J by 0 bases, and 20 bases separated the two germline ends. CDR3 length: 17 residues. The CDR3 coding sequence is TGTGCCAGCAGCCGCTTTTCTCAGCGGGCCATCTCCTACGAGCAGTACTTC. This encodes CASSRFSQRAISYEQYF. The whole variable domain, remainder taken from reference TRBV7-8 and TRBJ2-7, is GAGVSQSPRYKVAKRGQDVALRCDPISGHVSLFWYQQALGQGPEFLTYFQNEAQLDKSGLPSDRFFAERPEGSVSTLKIQRTQQEDSAVYLCASSRFSQRAISYEQYFGPGTRLTVT.

As DNA, the CDR3 is TGTGCCAGCAGCTTAGGGGTCAGGGTCGGCAATCAGCCCCAGCATTTT. Protein product: CASSLGVRVGNQPQHF. The genes are TRBV7-8 and TRBJ1-5, with D perhaps matching TRBD1 (5 bases). The CDR3 has 16 residues. Trimming left V 1 base short and J 2 bases short, with 12 bases between. Germline V gene lookup returns CDR1 SGHVS and CDR2 FQNEAQ.

The chain recombines TRBV27 with TRBJ2-7; TRBD1 is a possible D gene (5 bases). The V and J ends lost 8 bases and 3 bases respectively, with 17 bases between them. From germline, CDR1 is MNHEY and CDR2 SMNVEV (reference sequence). The CDR3 sequence is 14 residues long. CDR3: CASGQGAPIYEQYF. DNA for the CDR3: TGTGCCAGCGGTCAAGGGGCTCCAATCTACGAGCAGTACTTC.

This rearrangement joins TRBV7-3 to TRBJ2-3; 7 bases fit TRBD1. The CDR3 loop spans 14 amino acids. V lost 4 bases, J lost 1 base, and 2 bases stayed unmatched. The germline gives CDR1 SGHTA, CDR2 FQGTGA. The CDR3, as DNA: TGTGCCAGCAGCTCCGGACAGGGCACAGATACGCAGTATTTT. Translated, it gives CASSSGQGTDTQYF.

Notes on this clone: Sequence at one end of the junction differs from germline and may be a read error. The V call is TRBV7-7, the J call TRBJ2-1; 10 bases map to TRBD2. CDR3 size: 19 residues. CDR1 SSHAT and CDR2 FNYEAQ come from the germline V gene (reference sequence). The CDR3, as DNA: TGTGCTAGCAGCCCCCGGAACCTAGCGGGGGAGCCCTCCTACAATGAGCAGTTCTTC. Translating it yields CASSPRNLAGEPSYNEQFF. Combining the CDR3 with reference TRBV7-7 and TRBJ2-1 gives the whole variable domain GAGVSQSPRYKVTKRGQDVTLRCDPISSHATLYWYQQALGQGPEFLTYFNYEAQPDKSGLPSDRFSAERPEGSISTLTIQRTEQRDSAMYRCASSPRNLAGEPSYNEQFFGPGTRLTVL.

This chain links TRBV7-9 with TRBJ2-2; 8 positions agree with TRBD2. This CDR3 contains 16 residues. Germline loops: CDR1 SEHNR, CDR2 FQNEAQ (reference sequence). Germline trimming cut 2 bases from V and 1 base from J; bases unmatched to any gene: 3. CDR3 coding DNA: TGTGCCAGCAGCTTACAGAGCGGGGGGAACACCGGGGAGCTGTTTTTT. Encoded protein: CASSLQSGGNTGELFF.

V usage is TRBV11-2 and J usage is TRBJ2-3, with D unclear. Trimming took 5 bases from V and 2 from J, leaving 14 bases between them. Germline V CDR1 and CDR2: SGHAT, FQNNGV. The CDR3 is 15 residues long. DNA of the CDR3: TGTGCCAGCAGCCGGACGGGCACACACACAGATACGCAGTATTTT. This encodes CASSRTGTHTDTQYF.

This clone was seen a single time. This rearrangement joins TRBV7-2 to TRBJ2-3; D gene unclear. This CDR3 contains 15 residues. The ends were cut back, 3 bases at V and 0 bases at J, with 10 bases in the middle. From germline, CDR1 is SGHTA and CDR2 FQGNSA. CDR3 nucleotides: TGTGCCAGCAGCTTTCCTCTCGCTAGCACAGATACGCAGTATTTT. It yields the protein CASSFPLASTDTQYF.

This clone was seen just once. Compared with germline, one end of the junction differs, possibly owing to a read error. Different DNA sequences within this sample yield the same CDR3. CDR3 sequence: CASRTFLPRTEAFF. Here the CDR3 DNA reads TGCGCCAGCAGGACATTCCTCCCGAGGACTGAAGCTTTCTTT. The chain has TRBV28 and TRBJ1-1, with D possibly matching TRBD1 (5 bases). CDR1 is MDHEN, CDR2 SYDVKM, per germline. This CDR3 has 14 amino acids.

Note on this clone: This specimen includes other DNA sequences encoding the same CDR3. The chain links TRBV6-5 to TRBJ2-3; no reliable D call. Germline V CDR1 and CDR2: MNHEY, SVGAGI. The germline V and J ends were trimmed by 5 bases and 0 bases, with 6 bases remaining between them. The length of the CDR3 is 13 residues. The CDR3 DNA reads as TGTGCCAGCAGTCTACAGAGCACAGATACGCAGTATTTT. Amino acid sequence: CASSLQSTDTQYF.

This clone came up a few times. The V call is TRBV4-2, the J call TRBJ2-3; D gene uncertain. Germline CDR1 is LGHNA and CDR2 is YNFKEQ. The germline V and J ends were trimmed by 0 bases and 8 bases, with 15 bases remaining between them. The CDR3 contains 15 residues. The chain's CDR3 is CASSQEGLNQGTQYF. The CDR3, as DNA: TGTGCCAGCAGCCAAGAAGGGCTGAATCAAGGTACGCAGTATTTT.

The rearrangement uses TRBV27 and TRBJ2-1, with TRBD2 identical over 11 bases. J was trimmed by 7 bases and V by 5 bases; bases with no gene match: 10. In germline, CDR1 is MNHEY, CDR2 SMNVEV (reference sequence). The CDR3 spans 16 residues. The CDR3 is CASSRTPGTSGNEQFF. The CDR3, as DNA: TGTGCCAGCAGTAGGACCCCCGGGACTAGCGGAAATGAGCAGTTCTTC.

The DNA for the CDR3 is TGTGCCAGTAGCATCTCGGTAGCGGGGGGCTACACCTTC. Translated: CASSISVAGGYTF. The rearrangement links TRBV19 to TRBJ1-2; no reliable D call. The CDR3 consists of 13 residues. Per germline, CDR1 LNHDA and CDR2 SQIVND (reference sequence). V dropped 6 bases and J dropped 8 bases, with 16 bases sitting between them.

This clone was counted only a few times. This chain joins TRBV5-4 and TRBJ1-2, with D possibly matching TRBD1 (5 bases). Germline V gene data show CDR1 as SGHNT and CDR2 as YYREEE (reference sequence). The V end lost 0 bases, the J end lost 8 bases, and 14 bases lay between the germline ends. The CDR3 is made up of 14 amino acids. The CDR3 loop is CASSLDPQRGGYTF. The DNA of the CDR3 is TGTGCCAGCAGCTTGGACCCACAACGGGGGGGCTACACCTTC.

J is TRBJ2-1 and V is TRBV7-3; 8 bases map to TRBD1. With V trimmed by 2 bases and J by 7 bases, 4 bases remained unmatched. CDR1 is SGHTA and CDR2 is FQGTGA in the germline V gene. The CDR3 runs to 14 residues. CDR3 sequence: CASSLLQGVNEQFF. The CDR3 DNA follows: TGTGCCAGCAGCTTATTACAGGGGGTGAATGAGCAGTTCTTC. Combining the CDR3 with reference TRBV7-3 and TRBJ2-1 gives the whole variable domain GAGVSQTPSNKVTEKGKYVELRCDPISGHTALYWYRQSLGQGPEFLIYFQGTGAADDSGLPNDRFFAVRPEGSVSTLKIQRTERGDSAVYLCASSLLQGVNEQFFGPGTRLTVL.

The chain links TRBV15 to TRBJ1-4, with unresolved D. Trimming took 5 bases from V and 6 from J, leaving 19 bases between them. This CDR3 contains 16 residues. Looked up from germline, CDR1 is LNHNV and CDR2 is YYDKDF (reference sequence). For the CDR3, the DNA is TGTGCCACCAGCTCCTCCCCGAGGGATGGCGATGAAAAACTGTTTTTT. Translated: CATSSSPRDGDEKLFF. Together with reference TRBV15 and TRBJ1-4, the CDR3 gives the full variable domain: DAMVIQNPRYQVTQFGKPVTLSCSQTLNHNVMYWYQQKSSQAPKLLFHYYDKDFNNEADTPDNFQSRRPNTSFCFLDIRSPGLGDTAMYLCATSSSPRDGDEKLFFGSGTQLSVL.

This clone has only a few counts. V is TRBV13 and J is TRBJ2-7; D possibly corresponds to TRBD1 (6 bases). CDR1 and CDR2 from the germline V gene are PRHDT and FYEKMQ (reference sequence). The CDR3 covers 12 residues. The V gene lost 4 bases and the J gene lost 4 bases, with 8 bases spanning the gap. As DNA, the CDR3 is TGTGCCAGCAGCTCGAGGGGGTACGAGCAGTACTTC. This translates into CASSSRGYEQYF.

This chain uses TRBV9 with TRBJ1-4, with 7 bases aligning to TRBD1. Looked up from germline, CDR1 is SGDLS and CDR2 is YYNGEE. This CDR3 is 15 amino acids long. Trimming took 4 bases from V and 4 from J; bases not matched to a gene: 7. The CDR3 DNA sequence: TGTGCCAGCAGCCCCCGGGACAGATTTAATGAAAAACTGTTTTTT. As protein: CASSPRDRFNEKLFF.

This clone has just one count. This chain joins TRBV6-5 and TRBJ2-7; D possibly corresponds to TRBD1 (5 bases). V was cut by 5 bases and J by 7 bases, with 18 bases left in between. The CDR3 has 14 residues. Germline values: CDR1 MNHEY, CDR2 SVGAGI. The CDR3, as DNA: TGTGCCAGCAGTATCGACAGAAACTTAAGGGAGCAGTACTTC. Translation gives CASSIDRNLREQYF.

The chain is built from TRBV30 and TRBJ1-3, with TRBD1 as a possible D gene (5 bases). The CDR3 consists of 15 residues. Germline V CDR1 and CDR2: GTSNPN, SVGIG (reference sequence). The CDR3 nucleotides are TGTGTGGGGGGGATCAGACTTAGCTCTGGAAACACCATATATTTT. Translated: CVGGIRLSSGNTIYF.

The chain is built from TRBV9 and TRBJ1-1, with a possible D match to TRBD1 (5 bases). Germline V gene lookup returns CDR1 SGDLS and CDR2 YYNGEE. The V gene lost 0 bases and the J gene lost 1 base, with 10 bases spanning the gap. The CDR3 covers 15 residues. CDR3 region: CASSVAAGWNTEAFF. The CDR3 nucleotides read TGTGCCAGCAGCGTAGCGGCAGGGTGGAACACTGAAGCTTTCTTT.

The chain carries TRBV28 and TRBJ1-2; 8 nucleotides align to TRBD1. The CDR3 length is 15 residues. J lost 7 bases, V lost 5 bases, and 12 bases had no gene match. Germline V gives CDR1 MDHEN, CDR2 SYDVKM. The CDR3 DNA sequence: TGTGCCAGCAGTGTACAAAGGACAGGGATCGGTGGCTACACCTTC. Its translation is CASSVQRTGIGGYTF.

This chain links TRBV28 with TRBJ1-3; D call uncertain. Looked up from germline, CDR1 is MDHEN and CDR2 is SYDVKM. V lost 5 bases to trimming and J lost 7 bases, with 15 bases between them. This CDR3 comprises 14 residues. The CDR3 region is CASSLGPTGNTIYF. CDR3 nucleotides: TGTGCCAGCAGTCTGGGCCCGACGGGGAACACCATATATTTT.

The gene calls are TRBV5-6 and TRBJ1-4; 7 nucleotides agree with TRBD1. Germline loops: CDR1 SGHDT, CDR2 YYEEEE. With V trimmed by 2 bases and J by 4 bases, 5 bases remained unmatched. CDR3 length equals 15 residues. The CDR3 sequence is CASSLRTGNNEKLFF. The CDR3 DNA reads TGTGCCAGCAGCTTAAGGACAGGCAATAATGAAAAACTGTTTTTT.

V usage is TRBV4-2 and J usage is TRBJ1-2; D not certain. CDR3 size: 14 residues. Germline CDR1 is LGHNA and CDR2 is YNFKEQ. V gave up 0 bases and J gave up 8 bases, with 13 bases separating them. The CDR3 nucleotides are TGTGCCAGCAGCCAAGAGTCTCACCCCGGGGGCTACACCTTC. Protein product: CASSQESHPGGYTF.